A single sample is the source of the 27 T cell receptor beta chains below, sequenced in a study of T-cell reconstitution after alpha-beta-depleted transplantation in children. Using unique molecular identifiers, the investigators prepared the TCRbeta library. TCRdb called the PCR reads again in MiXCR, with one record for every CDR3 protein. The data show 120,000 or so distinct CDR3 sequences, about 9.3% seen once. Specimen: PBMCs from the stem cell graft donor, collected from the stem cell graft. The origin of the receptors is a human donor who donated a stem cell graft to a child with acute lymphoblastic leukemia.

This clonotype was counted at least ten times. The rearrangement links TRBV5-1 to TRBJ1-1; TRBD1 matches at 8 bases. This CDR3 contains 16 residues. With V trimmed by 4 bases and J by 4 bases, 12 bases remained unmatched. Germline CDR1 and CDR2: SGHRS and YFSETQ. The CDR3 nucleotides are TGCGCCAGCAGCCTCCTTGGGACAGGCGGGAGCACTGAAGCTTTCTTT. Translation gives CASSLLGTGGSTEAFF.

The CDR3 here is CASSYPFRDAAYEQYF. The CDR3 region has the DNA TGTGCCAGCAGCTACCCCTTCCGGGACGCGGCCTACGAGCAGTACTTC. V and J are TRBV6-2 or TRBV6-3 and TRBJ2-7; either TRBD1 or TRBD2 may supply D (5 bases each). V was pared by 6 bases and J by 2 bases, with 20 bases between. This CDR3 contains 16 residues. Germline-derived CDR1 and CDR2 are MNHEY and SVGEGT.

Many counts were recorded for this clonotype. This chain connects TRBV19 to TRBJ1-4, with D possibly being TRBD1 (5 bases). With 6 bases removed from V and 4 bases from J, the gap between germline ends came to 12 bases. The CDR3 extends over 14 amino acids. CDR1 is LNHDA, CDR2 SQIVND, per germline (reference sequence). CDR3 nucleotides: TGTGCCAGTAGATCTGAGGGGAGTAATGAAAAACTGTTTTTT. This translates into CASRSEGSNEKLFF.

Concerning this clonotype itself: It may be a read error: a sequence one base away is much more abundant. V is TRBV7-6 and J is TRBJ2-5; the match to TRBD1 covers 7 bases. The CDR3 sequence is 14 residues long. Germline loops: CDR1 SGHVS, CDR2 FNYEAQ. This chain's CDR3 is CAISNNRGAETQYF. In DNA, the CDR3 is TGTGCCATCAGCAATAACAGGGGAGCGGAGACCCAGTACTTC.

This clonotype was observed many times. The V call is TRBV6-2 or TRBV6-3, the J call TRBJ2-3; maybe TRBD2 (6 bases). V was cut by 7 bases and J by 1 base, with 15 bases left in between. The CDR3 is 15 amino acids. Germline V gene data show CDR1 as MNHEY and CDR2 as SVGEGT. CDR3 region: CASIRSGGGTDTQYF. The CDR3 region has the DNA TGTGCCAGCATCAGGTCTGGCGGGGGCACAGATACGCAGTATTTT.

Ten or more counts support this clonotype. The rearrangement links TRBV6-1 to TRBJ2-4, with a possible D match to TRBD2 (5 bases). This CDR3 spans 14 amino acids. The germline V gene has CDR1 MNHNS and CDR2 SASEGT. Trimming left V 6 bases short and J 1 base short, with 10 bases between. The CDR3, as DNA: TGTGCCAGCAGGGGAGTCCCGGCCAAAAACATTCAGTACTTC. Translation: CASRGVPAKNIQYF.

This clonotype has at least ten counts. The chain employs TRBV14 and TRBJ2-5; TRBD1 might be the D (6 bases). CDR1 and CDR2 from the germline V gene are SGHDN and FVKESK. The CDR3 consists of 17 residues. The V and J ends lost 1 base and 4 bases respectively, with 19 bases between them. CDR3 nucleotides: TGTGCCAGCAGCCAAGGTTCGGCCTGGGGGCCTCGAGAGACCCAGTACTTC. Its protein product is CASSQGSAWGPRETQYF.

Ten or more counts support this clonotype. This chain connects TRBV6-5 to TRBJ2-3, with D possibly matching TRBD2 (5 bases). Germline-derived CDR1 and CDR2 are MNHEY and SVGAGI. Trimming removed 0 bases at V and 6 bases at J, with 7 bases between. The CDR3 extends over 13 amino acids. The DNA for the CDR3 is TGTGCCAGCAGTTACTCAGCGGCCGATACGCAGTATTTT. Encoded protein: CASSYSAADTQYF.

This clonotype was found many times. The chain has TRBV4-2 and TRBJ2-1, with unresolved D. V lost 4 bases to trimming and J lost 3 bases, with 10 bases between them. From germline, CDR1 is LGHNA and CDR2 YNFKEQ. The CDR3 contains 14 residues. Written as DNA, the CDR3 is TGTGCCAGCAGCCGTCGGACGGACTACAATGAGCAGTTCTTC. Its translation is CASSRRTDYNEQFF.

The table lists this clonotype with many counts. The rearrangement joins TRBV29-1 to TRBJ1-1, with 8 bases aligning to TRBD1. Germline V gene lookup returns CDR1 SQVTM and CDR2 ANQGSEA. The V gene end was trimmed by 3 bases and the J gene end by 5 bases; junction bases not matched to a gene: 8. The CDR3 has 14 residues. The CDR3 is CSVELAGGSTEAFF. In DNA form, the CDR3 reads TGCAGCGTTGAGCTGGCAGGGGGCTCGACTGAAGCTTTCTTT.

This clonotype occurred many times. V gene TRBV24-1 combines with J gene TRBJ2-1; the D is unclear. The V and J ends lost 5 bases and 8 bases respectively, with 9 bases between them. The V gene's germline CDR1 is KGHDR and CDR2 SFDVKD. The CDR3 is made up of 12 amino acids. CDR3 sequence reads: CATSAEIDEQFF. Written as DNA, the CDR3 is TGTGCCACCAGTGCCGAAATCGATGAGCAGTTCTTC.

This clonotype was recorded many times. This chain links TRBV20-1 with TRBJ2-1; no clear D gene. Germline CDR1 DFQATT, CDR2 SNEGSKA (reference sequence). This CDR3 comprises 15 residues. The germline V and J ends were trimmed by 3 bases and 0 bases, with 12 bases remaining between them. Here the CDR3 DNA reads TGCAGTGCTAGTTTGGCACTGAGCTCCTACAATGAGCAGTTCTTC. It codes for CSASLALSSYNEQFF.

The rearrangement joins TRBV5-4 to TRBJ1-2; 9 bases line up with TRBD1. Germline V lookup: CDR1 SGHNT, CDR2 YYREEE (reference sequence). This CDR3 is built from 14 residues. V lost 4 bases to trimming and J lost 6 bases; unmatched junction nucleotides: 7. CDR3 coding DNA: TGTGCCAGCAGCCGGGACAGGGCGACGGATGGCTACACCTTC. Amino acid sequence: CASSRDRATDGYTF.

This clonotype was observed many times. The chain carries TRBV12-3 or TRBV12-4 and TRBJ2-3; either TRBD1 or TRBD2 may supply D (6 bases each). V was shortened by 7 bases and J by 5 bases, with 13 bases between the two germline ends. The CDR3 has 13 residues. CDR3 nucleotides: TGTGCCAGCAAGTCGGGGGCCATAGATACGCAGTATTTT. Translating gives CASKSGAIDTQYF.

This clonotype was counted ten times or more. J is TRBJ2-3 and V is TRBV6-6; tentatively, D is TRBD1 or TRBD2 (7 bases each). Germline V CDR1 and CDR2: MNHNY, SVGAGI (reference sequence). V was trimmed by 11 bases and J by 5 bases, leaving 14 bases between them. CDR3 length equals 12 residues. The DNA for the CDR3 is TGTGCCCAGGGGGGGCGGGTAGATACGCAGTATTTT. This encodes CAQGGRVDTQYF.

This clonotype was seen more than once but under ten times. The junction departs from the called germline gene at one end, perhaps through a read error. The chain has TRBV6-4 and TRBJ2-6; maybe TRBD1 (5 bases). Looked up from germline, CDR1 is MRHNA and CDR2 is SNTAGT. The CDR3 loop spans 14 amino acids. CDR3 loop: CASSDFSGANGLTF. The CDR3 coding sequence is TGTGCCAGCAGTGACTTCTCTGGGGCCAACGGCCTGACTTTC.

The table lists this clonotype with many counts. The rearrangement links TRBV2 to TRBJ2-7, with 11 nucleotides matching TRBD1. The V gene's germline CDR1 is SNHLY and CDR2 FYNNEI. This CDR3 has 15 amino acids. The trim removed 6 bases at V and 4 bases at J, leaving 8 bases unmatched. CDR3 sequence (DNA): TGTGCCAGCAGAAGGACAGGGGGCGGAGGGTACGAGCAGTACTTC. It yields the protein CASRRTGGGGYEQYF.

This clonotype was detected ten times or more. At one of its ends the junction is not consistent with the germline gene, which may arise from a read error. V gene TRBV5-1 combines with J gene TRBJ1-1, with no clear D. The germline CDR1 and CDR2 sequences are SGHRS and YFSETQ. The CDR3 loop spans 14 amino acids. The CDR3 sequence is CASSLNPVKQRFDF. CDR3 DNA sequence: TGCGCCAGCAGCTTGAACCCGGTCAAACAGAGATTTGACTTT.

This clonotype was detected only once. The J gene is TRBJ2-7, the V gene TRBV24-1; D is perhaps TRBD1 or TRBD2 (5 bases each). Looked up from germline, CDR1 is KGHDR and CDR2 is SFDVKD. Trimming took off 3 bases at V and 2 bases at J, with 19 bases between the two ends. This CDR3 region has 17 residues. Here the CDR3 DNA reads TGTGCCACCAGTGATGGTCCTATTCCCGGGGCGACCTACGAGCAGTACTTC. Translated, it gives CATSDGPIPGATYEQYF.

As concerns this clonotype: A much larger clone differs by one base, so this may be a read error. No conserved phenylalanine or tryptophan ends this CDR3, so it is likely a read error. The chain employs TRBV7-9 and TRBJ1-5; TRBD1 aligns across 7 bases. V lost 1 base, J lost 2 bases, and 5 bases stayed unmatched. In germline, CDR1 is SEHNR, CDR2 FQNEAQ (reference sequence). The CDR3 contains 16 residues. CDR3 DNA sequence: TGTGCCAGCAGCTTAGGTCAGGGGGTACGCAATCAGCCCCAGCATCTT. Its translation: CASSLGQGVRNQPQHL.

This clonotype was recorded many times. The chain carries TRBV2 and TRBJ2-1, with TRBD2 matching 11 bases. The V gene end was trimmed by 5 bases and the J gene end by 4 bases; junction bases not matched to a gene: 4. The CDR3 covers 15 residues. In germline, CDR1 is SNHLY, CDR2 FYNNEI. CDR3 in amino acids: CASSFGTSGYNEQFF. DNA for the CDR3: TGTGCCAGCAGTTTCGGGACTAGCGGTTACAATGAGCAGTTCTTC.

This clonotype occurred many times. This chain connects TRBV5-1 to TRBJ2-2; 9 bases fit TRBD1. V shed 5 bases and J 0 bases; nucleotides not matched to a gene: 5. CDR3 length: 16 amino acids. CDR1 and CDR2 from the germline V gene are SGHRS and YFSETQ. The CDR3: CASRTGQGSNTGELFF. Here the CDR3 DNA reads TGCGCCAGCAGGACGGGACAGGGATCGAACACCGGGGAGCTGTTTTTT.

This clonotype was detected many times. The genes are TRBV18 and TRBJ2-3, with 14 bases matching TRBD2. Germline loops: CDR1 KGHSH, CDR2 LQKENI. This CDR3 is built from 17 residues. The ends lost 3 bases at V and 2 bases at J; junction bases unmatched: 4. CDR3 protein: CASSPRTSGGYTDTQYF. CDR3 DNA: TGTGCCAGCTCACCGCGGACTAGCGGGGGGTACACAGATACGCAGTATTTT.

This clonotype was recorded at least ten times. The rearrangement joins TRBV7-3 to TRBJ2-1; D possibly matches TRBD1 or TRBD2 (7 bases each). Germline CDR1 is SGHTA and CDR2 is FQGTGA. This CDR3 is 17 amino acids long. Trimming removed 8 bases from V and 4 bases from J, with 24 bases in between. In DNA form, the CDR3 reads TGTGCCAGCGACCGAGAGGGAGGGCCAGGGGGTTACAATGAGCAGTTCTTC. It specifies CASDREGGPGGYNEQFF.

The sample holds many counts of this clonotype. This sequence joins TRBV11-1 and TRBJ1-4; D possibly corresponds to TRBD1 (5 bases). Germline V gives CDR1 SGHAT, CDR2 FQDESV (reference sequence). V lost 4 bases to trimming and J lost 4 bases, with 13 bases between them. The CDR3 spans 15 residues. The CDR3 DNA reads as TGTGCCAGCAGCTCACGGGACGGCATTAATGAAAAACTGTTTTTT. Protein sequence: CASSSRDGINEKLFF.

This clonotype was detected many times. V usage is TRBV18 and J usage is TRBJ2-3; no definite D call. V gave up 0 bases and J gave up 4 bases, with 5 bases separating them. The germline gives CDR1 KGHSH, CDR2 LQKENI. The CDR3 consists of 13 residues. DNA for the CDR3: TGTGCCAGCTCACCACCGGGGTCAGATACGCAGTATTTT. Translation: CASSPPGSDTQYF.

This clonotype was detected many times. CDR3 in amino acids: CASSYATDTEAFF. In DNA, the CDR3 is TGTGCCAGCAGTTATGCGACAGACACTGAAGCTTTCTTT. V and J are TRBV6-6 and TRBJ1-1; TRBD1 might be the D (5 bases). Between the trimmed V and J ends, which lost 3 bases and 3 bases, there was a span of 8 bases. Germline CDR1 and CDR2: MNHNY and SVGAGI (reference sequence). CDR3 size: 13 residues.